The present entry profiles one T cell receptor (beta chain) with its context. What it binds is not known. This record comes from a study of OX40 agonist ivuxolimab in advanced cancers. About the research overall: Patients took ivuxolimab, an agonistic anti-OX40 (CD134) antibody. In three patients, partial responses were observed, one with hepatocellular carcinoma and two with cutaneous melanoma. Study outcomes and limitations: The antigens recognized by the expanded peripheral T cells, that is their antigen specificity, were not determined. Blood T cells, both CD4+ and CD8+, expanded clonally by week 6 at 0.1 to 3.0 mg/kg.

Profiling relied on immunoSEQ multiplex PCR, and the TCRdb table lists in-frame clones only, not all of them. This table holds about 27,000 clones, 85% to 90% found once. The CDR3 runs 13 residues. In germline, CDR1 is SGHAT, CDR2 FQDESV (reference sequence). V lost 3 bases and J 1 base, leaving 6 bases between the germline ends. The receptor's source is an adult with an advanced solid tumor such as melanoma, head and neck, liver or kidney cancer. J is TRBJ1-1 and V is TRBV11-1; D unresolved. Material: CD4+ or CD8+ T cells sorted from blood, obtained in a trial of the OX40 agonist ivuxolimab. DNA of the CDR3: TGTGCCAGCAGCTTCGTATCGAACACTGAAGCTTTCTTT. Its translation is CASSFVSNTEAFF.